The entry below gives a single T cell receptor (beta chain) sequence along with its context. Other DNA sequences in the same sample also yield this CDR3. The source of the sample is a study of shared clonotypes between healthy human individuals. Once extracted for a subset, genomic DNA was divided evenly among several immunoSEQ plates. DNA input for the unsorted PBMC replicate PCRs was approximately 0.3 ug, 30,000 to 35,000 T cell genomes. Only in-frame clones appear in the TCRdb table, and some are missing; sequencing was by immunoSEQ multiplex PCR. In the table there are approximately 480,000 clones, 75% to 80% of which are singletons. Trimming removed 1 base from V and 5 bases from J, with 9 bases in between. Germline values: CDR1 SGHRS, CDR2 YFSETQ. The CDR3 loop spans 13 amino acids.

V usage is TRBV5-1 and J usage is TRBJ2-5; TRBD1 might be the D (5 bases). This TCR derives from a middle-aged woman in good health. Some clones in this sample may be carry-over from other donors' samples. Sequencing used PBMCs. DNA of the CDR3: TGCGCCAGCAGCTTGCAGGGCGAGGAGACCCAGTACTTC. Its translation: CASSLQGEETQYF.